The TCR beta chain under discussion was sequenced for a study of CD8+CD57+ T cells in acquired aplastic anemia (dated by TCRdb to the late 2010s). About the full investigation: Extracted DNA from sorted CD4+ and CD8+ cells averaged about 2.9 ug, ranging from roughly 0.19 to 27.4 ug. A CD8+CD57+ expansion meant a frequency higher than the mean frequency seen in healthy subjects.

TCR beta VDJ combination and CDR3 sequence profiling used genomic DNA as the template. An Illumina HiSeq 2000 was the platform used for TCR repertoire sequencing. Under the source paper's analysis protocol: Repertoires were assessed using TRBV/TRBJ rearrangement plots, CDR3 size and DJ length profiles, and Simpson's diversity index. The immunodominant clone was defined as the most abundant DNA sequence in deep sequencing data. CDR3 amino acid sequences were checked for sharing across subjects and were also compared against the VDJdb database and published repertoires. The raw public reads went through TCRdb reprocessing: fastp at Q25, MiXCR clone calling, in-frame beta chains kept. Rows are unified per CDR3 protein, each entry keeping the most common DNA and genes. For this entry, the V and J calls and clone size follow TCRdb and not the study's own pipeline. The sample has under 350,000 distinct CDR3 sequences on record, 45% to 65% of them singletons. The ten most abundant clones make up 1.3% of the sample.

Patients chosen for sequencing had shown expansion of CD8+CD57+ cells by flow cytometry. Every patient had a diagnosis of severe acquired aplastic anemia based on International Study of Aplastic Anemia and Agranulocytosis and Camitta criteria. At the time blood was sampled, none of the patients had received any therapy. In this study, sorted CD4+ and CD8+ T cells from the blood of healthy subjects and of severe aplastic anemia patients had their TCR repertoires deep-sequenced. In the USA, patient enrollment took place under clinicaltrials.gov protocols 00001620, 01623167, 00001397, 00071045, 00081523 and 00961064. Ficoll-Paque density gradient centrifugation was used to isolate peripheral blood mononuclear cells. CD4+ and CD8+ T cells were sorted by FACS or magnetic beads before DNA extraction. This clonotype was seen many times. The specificity of this receptor is unknown. One base away there is no much larger clone; base qualities are not given.

The research as a whole found: Although under 35 CD8+ CDR3 sequences were shared by patients and controls, these sequences appeared highly expressed in patients and within the immunodominant clones of patients. No significant difference in CD8+ Simpson's diversity was found between patients and healthy controls (P=0.060).

The V end loses 6 bases and the J end loses 3 bases, and a stretch of 15 bases separates them. Via the germline V gene, CDR1 is MNHEY and CDR2 SVGAGI. The CDR3 has 14 amino acids, counting the end cysteine and phenylalanine. Only the CDR3 portion is preserved as DNA: 42 bases, with reading frame beginning at the first base. The clonotype was recovered from a human donor with aplastic anemia. The chain is made from TRBV6-5 and TRBJ2-7; the D gene assignment is perhaps TRBD1 or TRBD2, with each matching 5 bases. Source material: sorted CD4+, CD8+, or CD8+CD57+ T cells (not recorded which) from PBMCs. This receptor carries the CDR3 CASRTGPPGYEQYF. Read as DNA, the sequence is TGTGCCAGCAGAACGGGACCTCCTGGCTACGAGCAGTACTTC.